A selection of T cell receptor beta chains follows, all from one sample in a study of T-cell reconstitution after alpha-beta-depleted transplantation in children. TCRdb processed the PCR reads anew with MiXCR; each CDR3 protein has one entry. The table lists around 370,000 distinct CDR3 sequences, 9% to 12% of them singletons. The specimen comprised PBMCs from the stem cell graft donor, sampled from the stem cell graft. The origin of the receptors is a human donor who donated a stem cell graft to a child with acute lymphoblastic leukemia. Both conserved end residues are trimmed from each CDR3. Only part of the rows carry a size: once, few, many, or a class if the clone is expanded.

>-|TRBV12-3/TRBV12-4|TRBJ2-1
ASSARTSSSSYNEQF
>many|TRBV7-3|TRBJ2-3
ASSFTWGQGFTDTQY
>few|TRBV5-1|TRBJ1-2
ASSLGEGGYGYT
>-|TRBV7-2|TRBJ2-1
ASSLDLSYTSRF
>few|TRBV20-1|TRBJ1-5
SASWLSNQPQH
>-|TRBV27|TRBJ2-1
ASSFWVAGGPEQF
>many|TRBV4-3|TRBJ2-7
ASSLIAGGAYEQY
>few|TRBV5-1|TRBJ2-7
ASSLDWAASGYEQY
>-|TRBV9|TRBJ2-1
ASSGGGGGTPWGNEQF
>-|TRBV7-9|TRBJ1-2
ASSHGQRAFEGYT
>few|TRBV14|TRBJ2-7
ASSQAKLGSEQY
>-|TRBV12-3/TRBV12-4|TRBJ2-1
ASSTSVRSEF
>few|TRBV3-1|TRBJ2-2
ASSLRGGYTGELF
>few|TRBV3-1|TRBJ2-3
ASSQESGLAGSLDTQY
>many|TRBV9|TRBJ2-5
ASSVGAQETQY
>many|TRBV20-1|TRBJ1-3
SARDGRALGNTIY
>few|TRBV7-2|TRBJ2-2
ASSLSRTNTGELF
>-|TRBV28|TRBJ2-7
AICRGRRSNEQY
>few|TRBV7-2|TRBJ2-5
ASSPWVGGPQETQY
>few|TRBV7-2|TRBJ2-7
ASSLTQRTYEQY
>few|TRBV12-3/TRBV12-4|TRBJ2-1
ATRWASGRYNEQF
>-|TRBV3-1|TRBJ2-7
ASSQAGGEQY
>many|TRBV7-2|TRBJ1-2
ASSSTWGGYT
>few|TRBV9|TRBJ2-2
ASSVDDGRLGQGRAGELF
>many|TRBV15|TRBJ2-6
ATSRDLGTGANVLT
>-|TRBV5-5|TRBJ1-5
ASSSLDRNQPQH
>few|TRBV29-1|TRBJ2-1
SVYGTGQNNEQF
>few|TRBV6-5|TRBJ2-7
ASSYPNDKDTPGSYEQY
>-|TRBV20-1|TRBJ2-2
SARRPGTGRYTGELF
>-|TRBV18|TRBJ2-7
ASSSGRDYEQY
>many|TRBV10-3|TRBJ2-3
AADRGQGTDTQY
>many|TRBV27|TRBJ1-4
ASSLSRNEKLF
>many|TRBV20-1|TRBJ2-1
SAGGVREQF
>-|TRBV7-2|TRBJ2-1
ASSFFRENEQF
>-|TRBV12-3/TRBV12-4|TRBJ1-2
ASSLGTAQYYGYT
>many|TRBV7-2|TRBJ2-3
ASSSGLGRTDTQY
>-|TRBV27|TRBJ2-2
ASSPDRAGLAGELF
>-|TRBV29-1|TRBJ2-3
SVGPTSGSVYTQY
>many|TRBV9|TRBJ2-5
ASSARGMETQY
>-|TRBV5-1|TRBJ2-7
ASNPKGGLAGNEQY
>-|TRBV20-1|TRBJ2-7
SARVSTGAVGYEQY
>few|TRBV6-5|TRBJ2-7
ASSYSMAGVREQY
>-|TRBV4-1|TRBJ2-7
ASSQAAGGDYEQY
>-|TRBV19|TRBJ1-5
ASSPGHHSNQPQH